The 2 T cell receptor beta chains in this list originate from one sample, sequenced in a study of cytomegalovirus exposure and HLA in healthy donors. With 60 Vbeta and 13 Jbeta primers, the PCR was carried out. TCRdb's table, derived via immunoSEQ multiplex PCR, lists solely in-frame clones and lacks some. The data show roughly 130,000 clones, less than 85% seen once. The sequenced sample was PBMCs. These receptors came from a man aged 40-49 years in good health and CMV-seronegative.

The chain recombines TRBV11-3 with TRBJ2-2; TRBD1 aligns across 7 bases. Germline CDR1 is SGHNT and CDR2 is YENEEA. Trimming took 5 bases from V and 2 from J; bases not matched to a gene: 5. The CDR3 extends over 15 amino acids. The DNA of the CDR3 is TGTGCCAGCAGCCCGGGACAGACTAACACCGGGGAGCTGTTTTTT. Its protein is CASSPGQTNTGELFF.

The CDR3 sequence: CAISVKGDVGEQYF. CDR3 nucleotide sequence: TGTGCCATCAGTGTTAAGGGGGATGTCGGCGAGCAGTACTTC. This chain links TRBV10-3 with TRBJ2-7; weak D call: TRBD1 (6 bases). The CDR3 has 14 amino acids. Germline V lookup: CDR1 ENHRY, CDR2 SYGVKD. V was trimmed by 4 bases and J by 6 bases, leaving 16 bases between them.